The 11 T cell receptor beta chains in this list originate from one sample, sequenced in a study of cytomegalovirus exposure and HLA in healthy donors. 13 Jbeta primers and 60 Vbeta primers were used for the PCR. Libraries were prepared by immunoSEQ multiplex PCR; TCRdb keeps only in-frame clonotypes and omits some of them. Among some 130,000 clones listed, 80% were seen once. Sequencing input: PBMCs. The origin of the receptors is a man aged 25 to 45 in good health.

V is TRBV5-1 and J is TRBJ2-5, with 16 bases aligning to TRBD2. The CDR3 has 18 amino acids. From germline, CDR1 is SGHRS and CDR2 YFSETQ. V was clipped by 4 bases and J by 5 bases; unmatched bases: 11. The CDR3 bases are TGCGCCAGCAGCGCCGGGACTAGCGGGAGGGCCTTCGAGGAGACCCAGTACTTC. Its protein is CASSAGTSGRAFEETQYF.

CDR3 sequence: CASSFRRDNYEQYF. CDR3 nucleotides: TGTGCCAGCAGTTTCCGCAGGGATAACTACGAGCAGTACTTC. This chain uses TRBV28 with TRBJ2-7; possibly TRBD1 for D (5 bases). CDR1 and CDR2 from the germline V gene are MDHEN and SYDVKM. CDR3 size: 14 residues. Between the trimmed V and J ends, which lost 3 bases and 3 bases, there was a span of 12 bases.

This clone was counted between two and nine times. The V and J genes are TRBV4-1 and TRBJ1-1; unclear D gene. Germline CDR1 and CDR2: MGHRA and YSYEKL. V dropped 4 bases and J dropped 1 base, with 10 bases sitting between them. The CDR3 spans 14 residues. CDR3 sequence: CASSRRGGNTEAFF. In DNA form, the CDR3 reads TGCGCCAGCAGCCGAAGAGGAGGGAACACTGAAGCTTTCTTT.

This rearrangement joins TRBV6-1 to TRBJ1-4; tentative D call: TRBD1 (5 bases). The germline CDR1 and CDR2 sequences are MNHNS and SASEGT. The V gene lost 1 base and the J gene lost 2 bases, with 11 bases spanning the gap. The CDR3 loop spans 16 amino acids. In DNA, the CDR3 is TGTGCCAGCAGTGAAGGATGGGGGACTACTAATGAAAAACTGTTTTTT. As protein: CASSEGWGTTNEKLFF.

The chain recombines TRBV4-2 with TRBJ2-1; TRBD2 matches at 15 bases. V was clipped by 4 bases and J by 0 bases; unmatched bases: 7. There are 19 residues in the CDR3. Germline CDR1 reads LGHNA; CDR2 reads YNFKEQ. The CDR3 loop reads CASSPGWTSGRGSYNEQFF. CDR3 nucleotides: TGTGCCAGCAGCCCCGGGTGGACTAGCGGGAGGGGCTCCTACAATGAGCAGTTCTTC.

V usage is TRBV2 and J usage is TRBJ1-2, with TRBD1 matching over 8 bases. The CDR3 totals 15 residues. Germline V lookup: CDR1 SNHLY, CDR2 FYNNEI. Trimming at V came to 5 bases and at J to 6 bases, leaving 11 bases not matched to a gene. This CDR3 is CASSPRTGGSDGYTF. CDR3 sequence (DNA): TGTGCCAGCAGTCCGCGAACAGGGGGGAGCGATGGCTACACCTTC.

DNA for the CDR3: TGCAGCGCGCGGGGTAGCGGTGAGCAGTACTTC. It encodes CSARGSGEQYF. The chain carries TRBV29-1 and TRBJ2-7; a possible D gene is TRBD2 (6 bases). Germline V CDR1 and CDR2: SQVTM, ANQGSEA. Trimming left V 7 bases short and J 7 bases short, with 14 bases between. CDR3 length equals 11 residues.

The chain recombines TRBV28 with TRBJ2-7, with 9 nucleotides matching TRBD2. Trimming took 6 bases from V and 3 from J; bases not matched to a gene: 12. This CDR3 contains 16 residues. Per the germline V gene, CDR1 is MDHEN and CDR2 is SYDVKM. The CDR3 coding sequence is TGTGCCAGCAGCGGCGGTGTAGCGGGAGCATTCTACGAGCAGTACTTC. Protein: CASSGGVAGAFYEQYF.

The chain has TRBV5-6 and TRBJ2-7, with TRBD2 matching 7 bases. The CDR3 loop spans 12 amino acids. V lost 0 bases to trimming and J lost 9 bases; unmatched junction nucleotides: 3. The germline V gene has CDR1 SGHDT and CDR2 YYEEEE. CDR3 coding DNA: TGTGCCAGCAGCTTGGTAGGGAGGGGGCAGTACTTC. Amino acid sequence: CASSLVGRGQYF. The full variable domain, with the rest looked up from reference TRBV5-6 and TRBJ2-7, is DAGVTQSPTHLIKTRGQQVTLRCSPKSGHDTVSWYQQALGQGPQFIFQYYEEEERQRGNFPDRFSGHQFPNYSSELNVNALLLGDSALYLCASSLVGRGQYFGPGTRLTVT.

The chain couples TRBV10-2 to TRBJ2-2; D perhaps matches TRBD1 (6 bases). CDR3 length: 15 amino acids. The V and J ends lost 3 bases and 5 bases respectively, with 13 bases between them. Per the germline V gene, CDR1 is WSHSY and CDR2 is SAAADI. The CDR3, as DNA: TGCGCCAGCAGTGATACCCAGGGGAGAACCGGGGAGCTGTTTTTT. It specifies CASSDTQGRTGELFF.

The chain couples TRBV19 to TRBJ1-1; 12 bases align to TRBD1. Looked up from germline, CDR1 is LNHDA and CDR2 is SQIVND (reference sequence). This CDR3 has 14 amino acids. V was clipped by 7 bases and J by 7 bases; unmatched bases: 7. CDR3 amino acids: CASTMGQGADEAFF. The CDR3 DNA is TGTGCCAGTACCATGGGACAGGGGGCCGATGAAGCTTTCTTT.